This is a list of T cell receptor beta chains from one sample in a study of blood T cell repertoires in COVID-19. Sequencing was performed with immunoSEQ multiplex PCR; in TCRdb, only in-frame clones are kept and a portion is missing. The sample has approximately 280,000 clones, roughly 85% seen once; the top ten hold 5% to 6.5%. Sequenced: peripheral blood. These receptors were obtained from a man aged 50 to 59 with active or convalescent COVID-19. Each CDR3 is given with its conserved first and last residue. The D gene is left open where the match is weak.

D: .
J: TRBJ1-1
V: TRBV6-1
CDR3: CASSESRGDGRVAFF

D: TRBD1
J: TRBJ2-7
V: TRBV7-9
CDR3: CASSQQGSPSYEQYF

D: .
J: TRBJ2-1
V: TRBV19
CDR3: CASSASWGSGSVYNEQFF

D: .
J: TRBJ1-1
V: TRBV6-1
CDR3: CASSAWVEGRRTEAFF

D: .
J: TRBJ1-1
V: TRBV5-5
CDR3: CASSRISSGMNTEAFF

D: TRBD1
J: TRBJ2-7
V: TRBV2
CDR3: CASRGDSYEQYF

D: TRBD1
J: TRBJ2-5
V: TRBV29-1
CDR3: CSVNTGTGLGETQYF

D: .
J: TRBJ1-1
V: TRBV19
CDR3: CASSSQMNTEAFF

D: .
J: TRBJ1-1
V: TRBV27
CDR3: CARNSRVKIRMNTEAFF

D: .
J: TRBJ2-3
V: TRBV6-6
CDR3: CASSYPDLRDTDTQYF

D: TRBD2
J: TRBJ2-7
V: TRBV19
CDR3: CASSKGTSGTFSYEQYF

D: .
J: TRBJ2-2
V: TRBV29-1
CDR3: CSVAGQMNTGELFF

D: TRBD2
J: TRBJ2-7
V: TRBV3-1/TRBV3-2
CDR3: CASSQITGLAGGPTYEQYF

D: .
J: TRBJ1-2
V: TRBV6-6
CDR3: CASSYLRGRDGYTF

D: TRBD1
J: TRBJ1-2
V: TRBV5-1
CDR3: CASSLAGGGDGYTF

D: TRBD1
J: TRBJ2-7
V: TRBV5-6
CDR3: CASSLVGTGGYEQYF

D: TRBD2
J: TRBJ2-5
V: TRBV5-1
CDR3: CASSQRGGTQETQYF

D: .
J: TRBJ1-2
V: TRBV4-1
CDR3: CASSPPLGGRRQGYTF

D: .
J: TRBJ2-7
V: TRBV5-4
CDR3: CASSLDRANEQYF

D: .
J: TRBJ2-3
V: TRBV18
CDR3: CASSPLISSTDTQYF

D: .
J: TRBJ2-5
V: TRBV2
CDR3: CASSESLASAGTQYF

D: TRBD2
J: TRBJ2-5
V: TRBV5-1
CDR3: CASSLVGGSETQYF

D: TRBD1
J: TRBJ1-3
V: TRBV3-1/TRBV3-2
CDR3: CASSQMDRGAGNTIYF

D: .
J: TRBJ1-1
V: TRBV20-1
CDR3: CSARANTEAFF

D: TRBD1
J: TRBJ2-2
V: TRBV19
CDR3: CASRGQGPGELFF

D: TRBD2
J: TRBJ2-3
V: TRBV3-1/TRBV3-2
CDR3: CASSPRPPGTRRPETSTDTQYF

D: .
J: TRBJ2-7
V: TRBV10-1
CDR3: CASQDGGEQYF

D: TRBD1
J: TRBJ1-4
V: TRBV15
CDR3: CATSRDLTGSNEKLFF

D: TRBD2
J: TRBJ2-7
V: TRBV9
CDR3: CASSDRTSGRGEQYF

D: .
J: TRBJ1-5
V: TRBV6-5
CDR3: CASSYQQGYQPQHF

D: TRBD1
J: TRBJ2-7
V: TRBV5-1
CDR3: CASSLDGQGANYEQYF

D: TRBD2
J: TRBJ2-1
V: TRBV11-2
CDR3: CASSSLMGTSGPNEQFF

D: .
J: TRBJ1-4
V: TRBV30
CDR3: CAWIQRGGSEKLFF

D: .
J: TRBJ1-1
V: TRBV3-1/TRBV3-2
CDR3: CASSITGNTEAFF

D: TRBD1
J: TRBJ2-7
V: TRBV6-1
CDR3: CASSASWTGITPYEQYF

D: TRBD2
J: TRBJ2-7
V: TRBV5-4
CDR3: CASRAGTSGPYEQYF

D: .
J: TRBJ2-1
V: TRBV6-6
CDR3: CASSLTGSNEQFF

D: TRBD1
J: TRBJ2-1
V: TRBV24-1
CDR3: CATSDLRDRGIGEQFF

D: .
J: TRBJ1-1
V: TRBV28
CDR3: CASTTLGGATPEAFF

D: TRBD1
J: TRBJ2-7
V: TRBV7-2
CDR3: CASSPRTGGGEQYF

D: .
J: TRBJ2-3
V: TRBV5-1
CDR3: CASSTYADTQYF

D: .
J: TRBJ2-1
V: TRBV30
CDR3: CAWSGVRHNEQFF

D: .
J: TRBJ2-1
V: TRBV6-5
CDR3: CASRETRQSEQFF

D: .
J: TRBJ1-1
V: TRBV12-3/TRBV12-4
CDR3: CASSLGGGRAFF

D: .
J: TRBJ2-5
V: TRBV11-2
CDR3: CASSLGTAAQYF

D: TRBD1
J: TRBJ1-2
V: TRBV28
CDR3: CASSLLTGAYGYTF

D: TRBD2
J: TRBJ2-1
V: TRBV5-1
CDR3: CASSGGLAGVYEQFF